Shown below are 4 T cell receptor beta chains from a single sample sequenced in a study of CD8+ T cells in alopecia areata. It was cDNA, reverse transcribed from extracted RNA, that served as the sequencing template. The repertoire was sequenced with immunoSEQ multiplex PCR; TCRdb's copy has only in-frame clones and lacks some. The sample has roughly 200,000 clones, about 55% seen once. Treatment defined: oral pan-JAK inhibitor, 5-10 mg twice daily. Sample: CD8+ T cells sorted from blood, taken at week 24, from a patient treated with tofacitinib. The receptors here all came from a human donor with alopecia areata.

CDR3 protein: CASSLGSTYEQYF. CDR3 coding DNA: TGTGCCAGCAGTTTGGGGTCAACCTACGAGCAGTACTTC. The chain uses TRBV7-7 and TRBJ2-7; no clear D gene. Germline V gene lookup returns CDR1 SSHAT and CDR2 FNYEAQ (reference sequence). The length of the CDR3 is 13 residues. V lost 6 bases to trimming and J lost 2 bases, with 11 bases between them.

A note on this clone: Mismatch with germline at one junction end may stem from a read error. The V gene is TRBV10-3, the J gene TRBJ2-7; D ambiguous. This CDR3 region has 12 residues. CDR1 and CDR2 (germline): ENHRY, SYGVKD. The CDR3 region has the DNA TGTGCCCTCAGTGGGGAAACCTACGAGCAGTACTTC. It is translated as CALSGETYEQYF.

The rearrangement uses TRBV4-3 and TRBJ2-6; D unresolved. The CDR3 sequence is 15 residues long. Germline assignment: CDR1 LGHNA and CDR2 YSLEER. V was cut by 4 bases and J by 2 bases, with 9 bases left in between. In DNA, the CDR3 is TGCGCCAGCAGCCGGACGCCTCCTGGGGCCAACGTCCTGACTTTC. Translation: CASSRTPPGANVLTF.

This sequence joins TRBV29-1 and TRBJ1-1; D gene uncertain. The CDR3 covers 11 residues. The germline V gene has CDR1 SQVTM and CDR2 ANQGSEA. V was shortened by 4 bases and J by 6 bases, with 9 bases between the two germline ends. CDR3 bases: TGCAGCGTTGTATCCGGGCCTGAAGCTTTCTTT. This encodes CSVVSGPEAFF.